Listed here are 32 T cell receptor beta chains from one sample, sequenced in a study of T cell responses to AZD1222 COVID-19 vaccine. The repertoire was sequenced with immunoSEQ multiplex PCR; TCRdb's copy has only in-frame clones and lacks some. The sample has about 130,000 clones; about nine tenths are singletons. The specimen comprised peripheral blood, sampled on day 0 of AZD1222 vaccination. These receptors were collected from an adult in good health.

The CDR3 DNA is TGTGCCAGCAGCGTCCACGCAACAGGGGTGAATAATTCACCCCTCCACTTT. Its translation: CASSVHATGVNNSPLHF. The chain joins TRBV27 to TRBJ1-6; 7 bases align to TRBD1. The V gene's germline CDR1 is MNHEY and CDR2 SMNVEV (reference sequence). The length of the CDR3 is 17 residues. V was pared by 6 bases and J by 5 bases, with 13 bases of the junction left unmatched.

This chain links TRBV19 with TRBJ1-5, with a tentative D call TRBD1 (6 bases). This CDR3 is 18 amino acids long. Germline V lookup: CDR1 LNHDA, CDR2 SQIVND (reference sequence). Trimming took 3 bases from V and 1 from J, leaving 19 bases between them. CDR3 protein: CASSISSGGPGSNQPQHF. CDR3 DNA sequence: TGTGCCAGTAGTATTTCGTCCGGGGGGCCGGGAAGCAATCAGCCCCAGCATTTT. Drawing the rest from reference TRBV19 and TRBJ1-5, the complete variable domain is DGGITQSPKYLFRKEGQNVTLSCEQNLNHDAMYWYRQDPGQGLRLIYYSQIVNDFQKGDIAEGYSVSREKKESFPLTVTSAQKNPTAFYLCASSISSGGPGSNQPQHFGDGTRLSIL.

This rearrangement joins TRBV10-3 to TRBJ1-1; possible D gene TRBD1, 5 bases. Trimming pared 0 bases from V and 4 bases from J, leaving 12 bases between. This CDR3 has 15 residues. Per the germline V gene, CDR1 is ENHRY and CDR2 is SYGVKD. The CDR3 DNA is TGTGCCATCAGTGAGTCGGGTGGGGGACCCACTGAAGCTTTCTTT. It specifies CAISESGGGPTEAFF.

The DNA for the CDR3 is TGTGCCAGCATGATGGGACTAGCAGAGACCCAGTACTTC. It encodes CASMMGLAETQYF. The rearrangement links TRBV7-9 to TRBJ2-5, with 9 nucleotides matching TRBD2. The V and J ends lost 7 bases and 4 bases, in that order; junction bases with no gene match: 4. The CDR3 is 13 amino acids. Germline V gene lookup returns CDR1 SEHNR and CDR2 FQNEAQ (reference sequence).

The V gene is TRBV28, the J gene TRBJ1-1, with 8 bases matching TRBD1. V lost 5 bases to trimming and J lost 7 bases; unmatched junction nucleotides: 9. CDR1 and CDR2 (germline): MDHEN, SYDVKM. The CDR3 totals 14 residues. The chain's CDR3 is CASSPRTGRIEAFF. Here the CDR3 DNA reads TGTGCCAGCAGTCCAAGGACAGGGAGAATTGAAGCTTTCTTT. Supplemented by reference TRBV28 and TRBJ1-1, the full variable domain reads DVKVTQSSRYLVKRTGEKVFLECVQDMDHENMFWYRQDPGLGLRLIYFSYDVKMKEKGDIPEGYSVSREKKERFSLILESASTNQTSMYLCASSPRTGRIEAFFGQGTRLTVV.

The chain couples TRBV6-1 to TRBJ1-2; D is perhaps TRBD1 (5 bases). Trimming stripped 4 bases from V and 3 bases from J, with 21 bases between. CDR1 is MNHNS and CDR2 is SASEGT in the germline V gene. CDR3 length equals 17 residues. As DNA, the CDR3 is TGTGCCAGCAGTGGCCAACTTGGTCGTCAGGGACACTATGGCTACACCTTC. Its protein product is CASSGQLGRQGHYGYTF.

The CDR3 reads CASSPQRGGYNEQFF. CDR3 nucleotides: TGTGCCAGCTCACCACAGCGGGGGGGCTACAATGAGCAGTTCTTC. The chain employs TRBV18 and TRBJ2-1, with 10 bases lining up with TRBD2. CDR1 and CDR2 from the germline V gene are KGHSH and LQKENI. The CDR3 is made up of 15 amino acids. V was clipped by 1 base and J by 3 bases; unmatched bases: 0.

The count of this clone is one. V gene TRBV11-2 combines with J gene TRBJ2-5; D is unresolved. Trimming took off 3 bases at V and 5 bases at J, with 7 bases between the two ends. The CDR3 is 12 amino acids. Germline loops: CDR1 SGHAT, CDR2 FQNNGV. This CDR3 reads CASSFYGETQYF. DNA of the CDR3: TGTGCCAGCAGCTTTTACGGCGAGACCCAGTACTTC.

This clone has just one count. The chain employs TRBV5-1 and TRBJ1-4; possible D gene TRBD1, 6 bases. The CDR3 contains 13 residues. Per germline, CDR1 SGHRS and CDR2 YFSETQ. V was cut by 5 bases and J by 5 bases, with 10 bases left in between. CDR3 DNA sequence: TGCGCCAGCAGGGACAGCCCAAATGAAAAACTGTTTTTT. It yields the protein CASRDSPNEKLFF.

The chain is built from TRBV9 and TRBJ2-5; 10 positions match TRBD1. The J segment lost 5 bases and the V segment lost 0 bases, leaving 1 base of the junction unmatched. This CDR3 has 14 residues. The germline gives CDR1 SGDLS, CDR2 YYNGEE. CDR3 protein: CASSVGQGAETQYF. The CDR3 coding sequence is TGTGCCAGCAGCGTAGGACAGGGGGCCGAGACCCAGTACTTC. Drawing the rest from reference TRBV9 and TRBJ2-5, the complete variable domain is DSGVTQTPKHLITATGQRVTLRCSPRSGDLSVYWYQQSLDQGLQFLIQYYNGEERAKGNILERFSAQQFPDLHSELNLSSLELGDSALYFCASSVGQGAETQYFGPGTRLLVL.

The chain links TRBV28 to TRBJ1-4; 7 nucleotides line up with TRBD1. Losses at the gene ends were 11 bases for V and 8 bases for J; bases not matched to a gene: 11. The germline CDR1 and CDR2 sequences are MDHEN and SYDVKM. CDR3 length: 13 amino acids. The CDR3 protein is CAVVQGPGEKLFF. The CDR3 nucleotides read TGTGCCGTAGTACAGGGGCCGGGCGAAAAACTGTTTTTT.

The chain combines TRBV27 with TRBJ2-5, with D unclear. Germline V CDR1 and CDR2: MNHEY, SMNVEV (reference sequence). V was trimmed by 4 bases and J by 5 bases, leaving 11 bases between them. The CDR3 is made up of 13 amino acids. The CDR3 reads CASSSITGETQYF. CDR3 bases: TGTGCCAGCAGTTCGATAACTGGGGAGACCCAGTACTTC.

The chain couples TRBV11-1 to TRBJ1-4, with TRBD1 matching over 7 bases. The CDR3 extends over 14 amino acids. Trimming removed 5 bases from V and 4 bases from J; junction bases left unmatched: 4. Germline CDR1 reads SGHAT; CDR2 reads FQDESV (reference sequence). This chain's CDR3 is CASSLTGLNEKLFF. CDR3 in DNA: TGTGCCAGCAGCCTGACAGGGCTTAATGAAAAACTGTTTTTT.

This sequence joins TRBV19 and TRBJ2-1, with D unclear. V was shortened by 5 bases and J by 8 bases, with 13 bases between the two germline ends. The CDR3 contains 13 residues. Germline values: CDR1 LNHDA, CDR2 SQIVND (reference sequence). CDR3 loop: CASSDSIVHEQFF. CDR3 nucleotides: TGTGCCAGTAGTGACTCCATAGTACATGAGCAGTTCTTC.

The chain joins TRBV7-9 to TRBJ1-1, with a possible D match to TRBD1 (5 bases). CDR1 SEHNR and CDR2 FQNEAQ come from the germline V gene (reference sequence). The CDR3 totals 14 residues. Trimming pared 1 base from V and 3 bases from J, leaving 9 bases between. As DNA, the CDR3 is TGTGCCAGCAGCTTAGATCTCAGGGACACTGAAGCTTTCTTT. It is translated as CASSLDLRDTEAFF. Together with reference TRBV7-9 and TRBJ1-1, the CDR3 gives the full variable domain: DTGVSQNPRHKITKRGQNVTFRCDPISEHNRLYWYRQTLGQGPEFLTYFQNEAQLEKSRLLSDRFSAERPKGSFSTLEIQRTEQGDSAMYLCASSLDLRDTEAFFGQGTRLTVV.

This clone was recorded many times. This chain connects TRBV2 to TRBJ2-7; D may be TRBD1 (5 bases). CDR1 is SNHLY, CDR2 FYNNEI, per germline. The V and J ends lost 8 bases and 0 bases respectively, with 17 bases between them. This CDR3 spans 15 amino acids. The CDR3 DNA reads TGTGCCAGCTCCAGGGATCAGACGGGCTCCTACGAGCAGTACTTC. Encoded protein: CASSRDQTGSYEQYF. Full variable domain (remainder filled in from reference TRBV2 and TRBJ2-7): EPEVTQTPSHQVTQMGQEVILRCVPISNHLYFYWYRQILGQKVEFLVSFYNNEISEKSEIFDDQFSVERPDGSNFTLKIRSTKLEDSAMYFCASSRDQTGSYEQYFGPGTRLTVT.

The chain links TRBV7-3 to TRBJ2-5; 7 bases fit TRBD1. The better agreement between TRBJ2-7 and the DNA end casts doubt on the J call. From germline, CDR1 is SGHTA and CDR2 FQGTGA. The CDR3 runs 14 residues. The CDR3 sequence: CASSIGTDGSEQYF. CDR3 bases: TGTGCCAGCAGCATCGGGACAGATGGCTCCGAGCAGTACTTC.

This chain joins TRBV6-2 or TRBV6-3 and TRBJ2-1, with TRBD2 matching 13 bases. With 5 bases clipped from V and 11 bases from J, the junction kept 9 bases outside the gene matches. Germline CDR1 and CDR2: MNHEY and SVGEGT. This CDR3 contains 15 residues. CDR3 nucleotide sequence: TGTGCCAGCAGTAACTTTGGACTAGCGGGAGAACAGCAGTTCTTC. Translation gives CASSNFGLAGEQQFF.

The CDR3: CSVRDTTILSYEQYF. The CDR3 nucleotides read TGCAGCGTTCGGGACACCACTATTCTCTCCTACGAGCAGTACTTC. The chain links TRBV29-1 to TRBJ2-7; TRBD1 is a possible D gene (6 bases). Germline CDR1 and CDR2: SQVTM and ANQGSEA. The ends were cut back, 5 bases at V and 0 bases at J, with 17 bases in the middle. CDR3 size: 15 residues.

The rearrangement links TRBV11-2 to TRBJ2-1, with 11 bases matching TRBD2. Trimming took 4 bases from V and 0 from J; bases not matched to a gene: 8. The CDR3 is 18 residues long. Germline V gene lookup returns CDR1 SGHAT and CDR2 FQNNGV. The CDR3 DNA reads TGTGCCAGCAGCTCGCTAGCGGGGGGCCTTAGCTCCTACAATGAGCAGTTCTTC. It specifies CASSSLAGGLSSYNEQFF.

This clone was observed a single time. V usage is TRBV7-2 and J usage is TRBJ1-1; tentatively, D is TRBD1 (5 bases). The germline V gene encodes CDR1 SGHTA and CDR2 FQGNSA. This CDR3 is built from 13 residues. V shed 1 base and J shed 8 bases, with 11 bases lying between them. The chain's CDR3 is CASSLGQGLEAFF. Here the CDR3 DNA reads TGTGCCAGCAGCTTAGGGCAGGGACTGGAAGCTTTCTTT.

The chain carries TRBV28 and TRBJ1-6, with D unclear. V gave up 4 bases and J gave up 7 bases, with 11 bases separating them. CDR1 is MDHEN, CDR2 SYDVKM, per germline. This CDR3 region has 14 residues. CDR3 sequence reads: CASSSGSGNSPLHF. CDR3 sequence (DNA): TGTGCCAGCAGTTCCGGGTCGGGCAATTCACCCCTCCACTTT.

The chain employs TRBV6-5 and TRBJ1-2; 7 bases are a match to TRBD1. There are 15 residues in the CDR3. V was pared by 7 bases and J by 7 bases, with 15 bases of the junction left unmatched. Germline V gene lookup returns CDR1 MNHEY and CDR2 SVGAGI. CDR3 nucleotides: TGTGCCAGCACTACCTCAGGGGGGGGAGGTTCTGGCTACACCTTC. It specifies CASTTSGGGGSGYTF.

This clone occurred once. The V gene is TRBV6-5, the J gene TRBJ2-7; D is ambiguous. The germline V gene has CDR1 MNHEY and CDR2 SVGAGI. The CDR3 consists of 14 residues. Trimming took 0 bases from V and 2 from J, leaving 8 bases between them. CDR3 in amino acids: CASSYSYQAYEQYF. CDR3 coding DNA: TGTGCCAGCAGTTACTCGTACCAGGCCTACGAGCAGTACTTC.

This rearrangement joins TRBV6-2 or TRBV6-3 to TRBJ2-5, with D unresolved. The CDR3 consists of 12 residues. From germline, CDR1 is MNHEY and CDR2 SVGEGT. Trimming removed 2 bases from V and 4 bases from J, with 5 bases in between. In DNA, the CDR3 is TGTGCCAGCAGTTACGTAAGAGAGACCCAGTACTTC. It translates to CASSYVRETQYF.

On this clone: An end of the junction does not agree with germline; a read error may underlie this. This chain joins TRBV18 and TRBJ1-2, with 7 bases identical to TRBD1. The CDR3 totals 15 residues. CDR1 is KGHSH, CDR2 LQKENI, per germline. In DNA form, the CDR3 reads TGTACCAGCTCACCCAACCAGGGGGAACACTATGGCTACACCTTC. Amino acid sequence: CTSSPNQGEHYGYTF. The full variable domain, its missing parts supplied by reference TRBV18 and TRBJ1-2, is NAGVMQNPRHLVRRRGQEARLRCSPMKGHSHVYWYRQLPEEGLKFMVYLQKENIIDESGMPKERFSAEFPKEGPSILRIQQVVRGDSAAYFCTSSPNQGEHYGYTFGSGTRLTVV.

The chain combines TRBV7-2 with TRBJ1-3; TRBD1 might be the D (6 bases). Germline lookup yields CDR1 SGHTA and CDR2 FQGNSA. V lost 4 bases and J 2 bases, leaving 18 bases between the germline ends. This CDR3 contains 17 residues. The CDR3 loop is CASSYLWGQGPGNTIYF. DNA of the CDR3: TGTGCCAGCAGCTACCTATGGGGGCAGGGCCCTGGAAACACCATATATTTT.

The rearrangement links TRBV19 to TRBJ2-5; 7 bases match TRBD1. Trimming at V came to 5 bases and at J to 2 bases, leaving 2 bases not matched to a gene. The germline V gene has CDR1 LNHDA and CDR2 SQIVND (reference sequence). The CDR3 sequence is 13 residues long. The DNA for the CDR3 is TGTGCCAGTAGTCGGACAGGTCAAGAGACCCAGTACTTC. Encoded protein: CASSRTGQETQYF.

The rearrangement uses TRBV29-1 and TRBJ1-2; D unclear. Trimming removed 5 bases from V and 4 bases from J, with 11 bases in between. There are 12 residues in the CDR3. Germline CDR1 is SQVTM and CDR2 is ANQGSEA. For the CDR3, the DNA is TGCAGCGTTTTAAGGCGAGTCTATGGCTACACCTTC. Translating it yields CSVLRRVYGYTF.

This chain's CDR3 is CASSPRLAGVSTDTQYF. The DNA of the CDR3 is TGTGCCAGCTCACCACGTCTAGCGGGGGTTAGCACAGATACGCAGTATTTT. The genes are TRBV18 and TRBJ2-3, with 10 bases lining up with TRBD2. This CDR3 is 17 amino acids long. The ends lost 1 base at V and 0 bases at J; junction bases unmatched: 4. From germline, CDR1 is KGHSH and CDR2 LQKENI.

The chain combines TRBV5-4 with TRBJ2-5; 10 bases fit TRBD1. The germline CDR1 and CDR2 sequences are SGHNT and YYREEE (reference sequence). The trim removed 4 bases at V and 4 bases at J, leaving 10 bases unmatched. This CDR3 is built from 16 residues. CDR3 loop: CASSRDRGSLAETQYF. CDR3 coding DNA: TGTGCCAGCAGCCGGGACAGGGGTTCCTTGGCAGAGACCCAGTACTTC.

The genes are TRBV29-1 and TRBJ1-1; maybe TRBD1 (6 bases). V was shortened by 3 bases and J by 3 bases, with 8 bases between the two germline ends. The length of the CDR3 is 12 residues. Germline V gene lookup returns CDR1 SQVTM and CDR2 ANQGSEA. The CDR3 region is CSVDTGHTEAFF. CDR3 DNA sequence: TGCAGCGTTGATACAGGGCACACTGAAGCTTTCTTT.